Included here is one T cell receptor beta chain sequence, with context. The CDR3 sequence is 13 residues long. After removal of 6 bases from V and 6 bases from J, the junction contained 3 bases not matched to a gene. Germline V gives CDR1 SNHLY, CDR2 FYNNEI. The data derive from a study of blood T cell repertoires in COVID-19. Study details: Samples came from the United States, Italy and Spain, spanning acute and convalescent COVID-19.

In the study's own analysis: Estimates of nucleated cell counts were drawn from the amplification of reference gene primers. Only in-frame clones appear in the TCRdb table, and some are missing; sequencing was by immunoSEQ multiplex PCR. The D gene and trimming were derived from the DNA, and the V and J assignments and clone size from that table. The profile shows over 300,000 clones, approximately 88% of them singletons. The sequenced sample consisted of PBMCs or T cells enriched from blood (not recorded which). The source of this sequence is a woman in her twenties or thirties with acute COVID-19. This rearrangement joins TRBV2 to TRBJ1-1; 11 bases fit TRBD1. Here the CDR3 DNA reads TGTGCCAGCAGCGGACAGGGGGCCGCTGAAGCTTTCTTT. Translation: CASSGQGAAEAFF.